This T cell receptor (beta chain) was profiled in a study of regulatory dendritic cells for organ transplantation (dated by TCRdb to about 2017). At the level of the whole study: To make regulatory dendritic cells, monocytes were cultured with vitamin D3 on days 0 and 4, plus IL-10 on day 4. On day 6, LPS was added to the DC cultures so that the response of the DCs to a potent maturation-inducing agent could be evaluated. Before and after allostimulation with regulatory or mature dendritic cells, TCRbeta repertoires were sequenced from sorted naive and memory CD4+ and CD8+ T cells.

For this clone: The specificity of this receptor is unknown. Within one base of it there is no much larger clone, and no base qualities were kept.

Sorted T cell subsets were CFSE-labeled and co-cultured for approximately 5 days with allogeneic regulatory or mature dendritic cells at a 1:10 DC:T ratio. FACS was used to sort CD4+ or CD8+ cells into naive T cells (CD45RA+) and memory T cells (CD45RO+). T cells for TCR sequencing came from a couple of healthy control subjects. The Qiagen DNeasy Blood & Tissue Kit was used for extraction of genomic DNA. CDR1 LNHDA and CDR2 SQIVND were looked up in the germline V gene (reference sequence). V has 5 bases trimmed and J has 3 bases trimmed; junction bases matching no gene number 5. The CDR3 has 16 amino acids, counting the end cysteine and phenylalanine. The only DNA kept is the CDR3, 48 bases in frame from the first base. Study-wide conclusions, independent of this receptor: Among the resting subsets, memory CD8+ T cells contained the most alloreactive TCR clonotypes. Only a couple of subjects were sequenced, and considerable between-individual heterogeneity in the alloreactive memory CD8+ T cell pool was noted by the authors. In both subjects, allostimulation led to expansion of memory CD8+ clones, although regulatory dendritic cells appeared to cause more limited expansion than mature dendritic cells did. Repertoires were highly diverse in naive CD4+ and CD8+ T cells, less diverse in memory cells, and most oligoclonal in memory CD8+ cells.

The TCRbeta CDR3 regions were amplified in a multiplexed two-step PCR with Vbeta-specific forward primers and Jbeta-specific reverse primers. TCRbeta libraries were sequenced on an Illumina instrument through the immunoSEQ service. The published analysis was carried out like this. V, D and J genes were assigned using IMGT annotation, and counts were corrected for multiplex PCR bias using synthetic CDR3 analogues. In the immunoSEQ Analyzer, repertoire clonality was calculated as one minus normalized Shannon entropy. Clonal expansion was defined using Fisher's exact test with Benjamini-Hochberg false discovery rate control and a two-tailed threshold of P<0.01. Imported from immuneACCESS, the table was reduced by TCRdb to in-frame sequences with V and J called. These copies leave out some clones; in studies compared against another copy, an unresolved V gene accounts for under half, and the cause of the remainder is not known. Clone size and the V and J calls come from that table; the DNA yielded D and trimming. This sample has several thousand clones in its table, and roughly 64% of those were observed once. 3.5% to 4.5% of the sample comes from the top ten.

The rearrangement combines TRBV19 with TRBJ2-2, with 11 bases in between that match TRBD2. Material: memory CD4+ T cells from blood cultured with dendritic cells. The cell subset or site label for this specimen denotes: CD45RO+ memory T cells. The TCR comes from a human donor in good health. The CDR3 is CASSSSSGGYTGELFF. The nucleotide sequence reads TGTGCCAGTAGTTCGTCTAGCGGGGGGTACACCGGGGAGCTGTTTTTT.